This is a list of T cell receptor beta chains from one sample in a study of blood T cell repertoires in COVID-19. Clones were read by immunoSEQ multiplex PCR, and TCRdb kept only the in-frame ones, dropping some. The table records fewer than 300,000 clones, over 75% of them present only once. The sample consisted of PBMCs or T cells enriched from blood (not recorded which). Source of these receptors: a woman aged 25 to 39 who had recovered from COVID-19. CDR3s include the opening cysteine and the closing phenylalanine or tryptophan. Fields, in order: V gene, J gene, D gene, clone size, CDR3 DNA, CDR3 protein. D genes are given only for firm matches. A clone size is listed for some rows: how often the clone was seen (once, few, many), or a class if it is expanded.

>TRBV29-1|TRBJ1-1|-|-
TGCAGCGCTAAGTTAGAGTTGAACACTGAAGCTTTCTTT
CSAKLELNTEAFF
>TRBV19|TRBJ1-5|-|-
TGTGCCAGTAGTATGGTGGGCAATAGCAATCAGCCCCAGCATTTT
CASSMVGNSNQPQHF
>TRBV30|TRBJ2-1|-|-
TGTGCCTGGAGTGTAGCCCCTGACTGGAAAATCAATGAGCAGTTCTTC
CAWSVAPDWKINEQFF
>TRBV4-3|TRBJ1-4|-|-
TGCGCCAGCAGCCAAGGGGTCAGGCGTTCCACCCCGGATGAAAAACTGTTTTTT
CASSQGVRRSTPDEKLFF
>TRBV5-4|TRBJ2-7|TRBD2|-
TGTGCCAGCAGCCGAGCGGGAGCCTACGAGCAGTACTTC
CASSRAGAYEQYF
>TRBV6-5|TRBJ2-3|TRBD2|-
TGTGCCAGCAGCCGAAGCGGGGGTAGCACAGATACGCAGTATTTT
CASSRSGGSTDTQYF
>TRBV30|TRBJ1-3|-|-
TGTGCCTGGAGCCCCAGCGACAGGTTCTCTGGAAACACCATATATTTT
CAWSPSDRFSGNTIYF
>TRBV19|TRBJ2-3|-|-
TGTGCCAGTAGTCGCGAGCGGTCTAGCACAGATACGCAGTATTTT
CASSRERSSTDTQYF
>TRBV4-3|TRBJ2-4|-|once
TGCGCCAGCAGCCAAGACGACAGGGTGGGGGGCAAAAACATTCAGTACTTC
CASSQDDRVGGKNIQYF
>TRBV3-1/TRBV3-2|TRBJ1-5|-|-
TGTGCCAGCAGCCAGACTACAGGGATAGGTCAGCCCCAGCATTTT
CASSQTTGIGQPQHF
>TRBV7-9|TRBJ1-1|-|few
TGTGCCAGCAGCTTTCTTTTGAACACTGAAGCTTTCTTT
CASSFLLNTEAFF
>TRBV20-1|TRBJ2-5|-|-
TGCAGTCCGAACAGGGCTGAGACCCAGTACTTC
CSPNRAETQYF
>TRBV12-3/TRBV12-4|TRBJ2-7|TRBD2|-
TGTGCCAGCACTCTTAGCGGGATAGGAGGGCAGTACTTC
CASTLSGIGGQYF
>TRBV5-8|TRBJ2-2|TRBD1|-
TGTGCCAGCAGCTTGAGTCTCAGGGGGCCCGGGGAGCTGTTTTTT
CASSLSLRGPGELFF
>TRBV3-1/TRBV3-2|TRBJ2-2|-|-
TGTGCCAGCAGCCAAGTGGCGGGAAACGGGGAGCTGTTTTTT
CASSQVAGNGELFF
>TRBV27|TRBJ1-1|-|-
TGTGCCAGCAGTCGGGACTTGAACACTGAAGCTTTCTTT
CASSRDLNTEAFF
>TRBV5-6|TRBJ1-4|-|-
TGTGCCAGCAGTCCCACCCCAGGTACAGCTAATGAAAAACTGTTTTTT
CASSPTPGTANEKLFF
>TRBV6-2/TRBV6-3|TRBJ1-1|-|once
TGTGCCAGCAGTTATTTCGCCAGGGCCGACACTGAAGCTTTCTTT
CASSYFARADTEAFF